This is a list of T cell receptor beta chains from one sample in a study of T cells in localized non-small cell lung cancer. Profiled with immunoSEQ multiplex PCR; TCRdb holds only in-frame clones, not every one. The sample records fewer than 2,000 clones, about 26% being singletons. Sequenced material: lung tumor tissue, taken before any cancer treatment. These receptors all come from a male donor older than 55 with stage II squamous cell lung carcinoma. Each CDR3 is given with its conserved first and last residue. A D gene is named only where the DNA matches it firmly. Expanded clones get a size class; other rows say once, few or many, or leave the size out.

clone_size	cdr3_length	d_call	v_call	j_call	cdr3_nt	cdr3_aa
few	12	NA	TRBV29-1	TRBJ1-1	TGCAGCGTGGGGAGGATGAACACTGAAGCTTTCTTT	CSVGRMNTEAFF
NA	15	NA	TRBV11-3	TRBJ2-1	TGTGCCAGCAGCCCCTCTTGGGGGAGGACAAATGAGCAGTTCTTC	CASSPSWGRTNEQFF
medium-sized	14	NA	TRBV11-3	TRBJ2-5	TGTGCCAGCAGCTTATCGGGAGTGGGAGAGACCCAGTACTTC	CASSLSGVGETQYF
NA	16	NA	TRBV6-8	TRBJ2-2	TGTGCCAGCAGTTACTCGACGGCTAGTGCAACCGGGGAGCTGTTTTTT	CASSYSTASATGELFF
NA	13	NA	TRBV9	TRBJ2-1	TGTGCCAGCAGTGTTTCCCGGGATAACGAGCAGTTCTTC	CASSVSRDNEQFF
NA	15	TRBD2	TRBV15	TRBJ2-5	TGTGCCACCAGCCCTCGGACTAGCGGGCAAGAGACCCAGTACTTC	CATSPRTSGQETQYF
NA	15	TRBD1	TRBV5-1	TRBJ1-1	TGCGCCAGCAGCCAGGACCCCGGGACAGGGTTTGAAGCTTTCTTT	CASSQDPGTGFEAFF
NA	15	NA	TRBV29-1	TRBJ1-4	TGCAGCGTTGAAGTGTCCGGGGCAGCTAATGAAAAACTGTTTTTT	CSVEVSGAANEKLFF
few	17	TRBD2	TRBV11-3	TRBJ2-1	TGTGCCAGCAGCTACCCCGGACTAGCGGGAGGGGGGAATGAGCAGTTCTTC	CASSYPGLAGGGNEQFF
NA	15	NA	TRBV10-2	TRBJ2-2	TGCGCCAGCAGTGAAGGGGGGACGAACACCGGGGAGCTGTTTTTT	CASSEGGTNTGELFF
few	11	NA	TRBV30	TRBJ2-2	TGTGCCTGGAGAAAGGCCGGGGAGCTGTTTTTT	CAWRKAGELFF
NA	16	NA	TRBV28	TRBJ1-1	TGTGCCAGCAGCCCTAGCCGCCAGGCCGCTAACACTGAAGCTTTCTTT	CASSPSRQAANTEAFF
NA	11	NA	TRBV6-4	TRBJ1-3	TGTGCCAGCGGGTCTGGAAACACCATATATTTT	CASGSGNTIYF
large	15	NA	TRBV6-8	TRBJ1-3	TGTGCCAGCAGTGCCGAGCCATCCGCTGGAAACACCATATATTTT	CASSAEPSAGNTIYF
NA	16	NA	TRBV14	TRBJ2-7	TGTGCCAGCAGCCAAGAATTCAGATCGAGGTTCTACGAGCAGTACTTC	CASSQEFRSRFYEQYF
NA	14	NA	TRBV19	TRBJ1-3	TGTGCCAGTAGTGTTCGGACAGATAGAAACACCATATATTTT	CASSVRTDRNTIYF
NA	14	NA	TRBV18	TRBJ2-1	TGTGCCAGCTCACCACCAGGGACCCCAGAGGGGCAGTTCTTC	CASSPPGTPEGQFF
NA	16	NA	TRBV11-3	TRBJ2-7	TGTGCCAGCAGACCCGGGGCGGGACCCTCCACATTCGGTTGTTTCTTC	CASRPGAGPSTFGCFF
NA	13	NA	TRBV9	TRBJ1-1	TGTGCCAGCAGCGTCAAGGACCTTGATGAAGCTTTCTTT	CASSVKDLDEAFF
large	14	TRBD1	TRBV6-8	TRBJ1-1	TGTGCCAGCAGATCCGGGACAGCGAACACTGAAGCTTTCTTT	CASRSGTANTEAFF
NA	13	TRBD1	TRBV9	TRBJ2-2	TGTGCCACCGGGACAGACAACACCGGGGAGCTGTTTTTT	CATGTDNTGELFF
few	14	TRBD2	TRBV11-3	TRBJ2-7	TGTGCCAGCAGCAGGGGACTAGCGGGAGGCGAGCAGTACTTC	CASSRGLAGGEQYF
medium-sized	17	TRBD2	TRBV9	TRBJ2-1	TGTGCCAGCAGCATCTCTAGCGGGGGGAGCTCCTACAATGAGCAGTTCTTC	CASSISSGGSSYNEQFF
medium-sized	14	NA	TRBV2	TRBJ1-5	TGTGCCAGCAGTGAGGGGGCGCAGGTGCTGTCCCAGCATTTT	CASSEGAQVLSQHF
NA	14	TRBD2	TRBV6-8	TRBJ2-7	TGTGCCAGCAGTCTACAGCGGGAGGGAAGCGAGCAGTACTTC	CASSLQREGSEQYF
NA	13	NA	TRBV29-1	TRBJ2-3	TGCAGCGTTGAGGGGGCGTATGTAGATACGCAGTATTTT	CSVEGAYVDTQYF
NA	13	NA	TRBV7-2	TRBJ1-4	TGTGCCAGCAGCCAGCCGCCCAATGAAAAACTGTTTTTT	CASSQPPNEKLFF
NA	13	NA	TRBV23-1	TRBJ1-1	TGCGCCAGCAGCCAAGGACCAGGGACTGAAGCTTTCTTT	CASSQGPGTEAFF
few	16	NA	TRBV7-5	TRBJ2-6	TGTGCCAGCAGCCCCGGGGGCAGCTCTGGGGCCAACGTCCTGACTTTC	CASSPGGSSGANVLTF
medium-sized	14	NA	TRBV11-3	TRBJ1-4	TGTGCCAGCAGCTCGGGAGCTAGGGGAGAAAAACTGTTTTTT	CASSSGARGEKLFF
large	14	NA	TRBV18	TRBJ1-2	TGTGCCAGCTCATCCCGGACAAGGAACTATGGCTACACCTTC	CASSSRTRNYGYTF
few	15	TRBD1	TRBV18	TRBJ1-1	TGTGCCAGCTCACCCACCCGACAGGGTCGAGGTGAAGCTTTCTTT	CASSPTRQGRGEAFF
NA	13	NA	TRBV30	TRBJ1-4	TGTGCCTGGAGTGTCCAGCCCGGTGAAAAACTGTTTTTT	CAWSVQPGEKLFF
few	15	TRBD2	TRBV28	TRBJ2-3	TGTGCCAGCAACCAAATTAGCGGGAGAGCTGATACGCAGTATTTT	CASNQISGRADTQYF
few	14	TRBD1	TRBV6-8	TRBJ2-2	TGTGCCAGCAGGCTACAGGGGGCTTGGGGGGAGCTGTTTTTT	CASRLQGAWGELFF
NA	16	TRBD1	TRBV2	TRBJ1-1	TGTGCCAGCAGTGCTGACCTGGGGACAGGGGACACTGAAGCTTTCTTT	CASSADLGTGDTEAFF
NA	15	TRBD2	TRBV11-3	TRBJ2-1	TGTGCCAGCAGCTGGACTAGCGGGTTCTACAATGAGCAGTTCTTC	CASSWTSGFYNEQFF